Following are 22 T cell receptor beta chains from one sample sequenced in a study of glioma-infiltrating T cells. Using RNA template, CDR3s of TCR alpha and beta were amplified with iRepertoire arm-PCR. TCRdb reprocessed the multiplex PCR reads with MiXCR, giving one entry per CDR3 protein. Here the sample spans more than 95,000 distinct CDR3 sequences, 25% to 35% being singletons. The sequencing input was glioma tissue, nonneoplastic brain tissue, or PBMCs (not recorded which). The source is a human donor with low-grade glioma or glioblastoma, undergoing nonglioma brain surgery, or in good health (not recorded which).

Points on this clonotype: A much more abundant neighbour one base away suggests this may be a read error. The chain has TRBV20-1 and TRBJ2-2, with 8 bases lining up with TRBD2. The V gene end was trimmed by 3 bases and the J gene end by 7 bases; junction bases not matched to a gene: 10. Germline V gene data show CDR1 as DFQATT and CDR2 as SNEGSKA (reference sequence). This CDR3 is 15 amino acids long. CDR3 in DNA: TGCAGTGCTAGCGTGCGGGGGGCCCCTATCGGGGAGCTGTTTTTT. Protein: CSASVRGAPIGELFF.

In the case of this clonotype: A read error is possible here, since a much larger clone lies one base away. The V and J genes are TRBV7-9 and TRBJ2-3, with unresolved D. The germline V gene has CDR1 SEHNR and CDR2 FQNEAQ (reference sequence). The CDR3 runs to 15 residues. V lost 2 bases to trimming and J lost 0 bases, with 9 bases between them. CDR3 region: CASSLCSPSTDTQYF. The CDR3 nucleotides read TGTGCCAGCAGCTTATGCTCCCCTAGCACAGATACGCAGTATTTT.

This clonotype was counted only a few times. The V gene is TRBV4-3, the J gene TRBJ1-2; perhaps TRBD1 as D (5 bases). Trimming pared 0 bases from V and 3 bases from J, leaving 11 bases between. The CDR3 runs 15 residues. The germline V gene encodes CDR1 LGHNA and CDR2 YSLEER. The CDR3 is CASSQERGEHYGYTF. CDR3 DNA: TGCGCCAGCAGCCAAGAACGAGGGGAACACTATGGCTACACCTTC.

At least ten counts were recorded for this clonotype. This chain connects TRBV7-2 to TRBJ1-2, with D possibly matching TRBD1 (5 bases). Trimming left V 4 bases short and J 7 bases short, with 13 bases between. The germline CDR1 and CDR2 sequences are SGHTA and FQGNSA. The CDR3 contains 13 residues. For the CDR3, the DNA is TGTGCCAGCAGCTCCGGGACGACGGTTGGCTACACCTTC. It translates to CASSSGTTVGYTF.

This clonotype has ten or more counts. V is TRBV7-2 and J is TRBJ2-1; no clear D. V was trimmed by 5 bases and J by 6 bases, leaving 14 bases between them. Germline V gene sequence: CDR1 SGHTA, CDR2 FQGNSA. CDR3 length: 14 residues. CDR3 protein: CASSLVKLINEQFF. CDR3 DNA: TGTGCCAGCAGCCTGGTTAAACTAATCAATGAGCAGTTCTTC.

A remark on this clonotype: The junction departs from germline at one end; a sequencing error may be responsible. The rearrangement joins TRBV6-2 or TRBV6-3 to TRBJ1-1; no clear D gene. The CDR3 covers 13 residues. Germline V CDR1 and CDR2: MNHEY, SVGEGT. CDR3 protein: CASSYIGLTEAFF. CDR3 bases: TGCGCCAGCAGTTACATCGGTTTGACTGAAGCTTTCTTT.

In regard to this clonotype: Being one base from a much bigger clone, this may be a read error. Given the absence of the conserved phenylalanine or tryptophan at the CDR3 end, a read error is likely. The chain's CDR3 is CASSYLGQGEAYEQYL. The CDR3 DNA is TGTGCCAGCAGTTACCTGGGACAGGGAGAAGCCTACGAGCAGTACCTC. The V gene is TRBV6-6, the J gene TRBJ2-7; 9 nucleotides line up with TRBD1. The CDR3 is 16 residues long. V gave up 2 bases and J gave up 2 bases; unmatched junction bases: 7. Germline assignment: CDR1 MNHNY and CDR2 SVGAGI (reference sequence).

This clonotype was counted only a few times. The rearrangement uses TRBV11-2 and TRBJ2-3; D is ambiguous. The CDR3 is 12 residues long. The V end was cut by 5 bases, the J end by 6 bases, with 9 bases between. In germline, CDR1 is SGHAT, CDR2 FQNNGV. The chain's CDR3 is CASSVRADTQYF. CDR3 in DNA: TGTGCCAGCAGCGTCCGAGCCGATACGCAGTATTTT.

For this clonotype: Just one base apart from a much larger clone, this may be a read error. The CDR3 protein is CASSLTRALGGYTF. CDR3 DNA: TGTGCCAGCAGTCTCACGCGGGCCCTTGGGGGCTACACCTTC. V gene TRBV27 combines with J gene TRBJ1-2; D remains unclear. CDR3 length: 14 residues. Per germline, CDR1 MNHEY and CDR2 SMNVEV (reference sequence). V was clipped by 5 bases and J by 8 bases, with 18 bases between them.

The rearrangement uses TRBV9 and TRBJ2-1; maybe TRBD2 (5 bases). Trimming pared 4 bases from V and 9 bases from J, leaving 20 bases between. The CDR3 has 15 residues. Germline V CDR1 and CDR2: SGDLS, YYNGEE. Here the CDR3 DNA reads TGTGCCAGCAGCCCGGACTTTTTTCTAACGGGTGAGCAGTTCTTC. It translates to CASSPDFFLTGEQFF.

Many counts were recorded for this clonotype. The chain links TRBV28 to TRBJ1-1; D ambiguous. Trimming removed 8 bases from V and 2 bases from J, with 3 bases in between. The length of the CDR3 is 10 residues. Germline V gene data show CDR1 as MDHEN and CDR2 as SYDVKM. The CDR3 DNA reads as TGTGCCAGCGGTAACACTGAAGCTTTCTTT. This gives the protein CASGNTEAFF.

Comments on this clonotype: A read error may explain this, as a much larger clone is one base away. CDR3 loop: CILPGTGDREQYF. CDR3 DNA: TGCATCCTACCCGGGACAGGGGATAGAGAGCAGTACTTC. V gene TRBV20-1 combines with J gene TRBJ2-7, with 10 bases fitting TRBD1. The CDR3 totals 13 residues. The germline CDR1 and CDR2 sequences are DFQATT and SNEGSKA (reference sequence).

The CDR3 reads CASSPRRQNQETQYF. In DNA, the CDR3 is TGTGCCAGCTCACCACGACGACAGAACCAAGAGACCCAGTACTTC. The gene calls are TRBV18 and TRBJ2-5, with D maybe TRBD1 (5 bases). V lost 1 base and J 0 bases, leaving 9 bases between the germline ends. The germline gives CDR1 KGHSH, CDR2 LQKENI. The CDR3 has 15 amino acids.

This clonotype was recorded at least ten times. CDR3 bases: TGTGCCAGTACTAGCGGCGAGACCCAGTACTTC. It translates to CASTSGETQYF. This rearrangement joins TRBV6-1 to TRBJ2-5; 8 nucleotides line up with TRBD2. V was pared by 9 bases and J by 5 bases, with 2 bases of the junction left unmatched. The germline V gene has CDR1 MNHNS and CDR2 SASEGT. There are 11 residues in the CDR3.

Points on this clonotype: Relative to the germline gene, one junction end is altered; a read error may explain this. The genes are TRBV20-1 and TRBJ2-5, with D maybe TRBD2 (5 bases). The CDR3 extends over 12 amino acids. The germline V gene encodes CDR1 DFQATT and CDR2 SNEGSKA (reference sequence). The CDR3 bases are TGCAGTGCTAGTATGCGTTGGGAGACCGAGTACTTC. Translating gives CSASMRWETEYF.

This chain links TRBV2 with TRBJ1-4, with TRBD1 identical over 7 bases. There are 13 residues in the CDR3. V lost 4 bases and J lost 8; bases outside the gene matches: 4. CDR1 and CDR2 (germline): SNHLY, FYNNEI. The CDR3 DNA sequence: TGTGCCAGCAGTGGACAGGGAGGGGAAAAACTGTTTTTT. It encodes CASSGQGGEKLFF.

Concerning this clonotype itself: A much larger clone differs by one base, so this may be a read error. The chain links TRBV7-3 to TRBJ2-5, with 7 bases identical to TRBD1. J was trimmed by 1 base and V by 4 bases; bases with no gene match: 6. Germline CDR1 reads SGHTA; CDR2 reads FQGTGA. The CDR3 is made up of 15 amino acids. The CDR3 protein is CASSSFGQAQETQYF. CDR3 sequence (DNA): TGTGCCAGCAGCTCGTTTGGACAGGCCCAAGAGACCCAGTACTTC.

This clonotype was detected a few times. V usage is TRBV5-1 and J usage is TRBJ2-7; TRBD1 aligns across 7 bases. Germline CDR1 and CDR2: SGHRS and YFSETQ. J was trimmed by 2 bases and V by 5 bases; bases with no gene match: 7. The CDR3 is 14 amino acids. CDR3 region: CASSTGTEPYEQYF. The DNA of the CDR3 is TGCGCCAGCAGTACCGGGACAGAACCCTACGAGCAGTACTTC.

This clonotype was observed a few times. The chain employs TRBV2 and TRBJ1-2; no definite D call. Germline V gene data show CDR1 as SNHLY and CDR2 as FYNNEI. V shed 4 bases and J shed 4 bases, with 7 bases lying between them. This CDR3 is built from 12 residues. The CDR3 coding sequence is TGTGCCAGCAGTGCAGGACTCTATGGCTACACCTTC. Amino acid sequence: CASSAGLYGYTF.

This clonotype was counted between two and nine times. The rearrangement links TRBV14 to TRBJ2-7, with D possibly matching TRBD2 (5 bases). The length of the CDR3 is 14 residues. The germline CDR1 and CDR2 sequences are SGHDN and FVKESK. V lost 4 bases, J lost 4 bases, and 14 bases lay in between. CDR3 sequence reads: CASSRDLASYEQYF. The CDR3, as DNA: TGTGCCAGCAGCCGGGATCTAGCTTCTTACGAGCAGTACTTC.

The sample holds many counts of this clonotype. The rearrangement joins TRBV6-2 or TRBV6-3 to TRBJ2-5; 8 bases agree with TRBD2. V lost 1 base and J lost 0; bases outside the gene matches: 4. Germline CDR1 reads MNHEY; CDR2 reads SVGEGT. This CDR3 is 16 amino acids long. CDR3 bases: TGTGCCAGCAGTTACTTCGGGGGGGCCTACCAAGAGACCCAGTACTTC. Translated, it gives CASSYFGGAYQETQYF.

V gene TRBV9 combines with J gene TRBJ1-1, with a possible D match to TRBD1 (5 bases). The V and J ends lost 3 bases and 4 bases respectively, with 13 bases between them. CDR1 SGDLS and CDR2 YYNGEE come from the germline V gene. The CDR3 is 14 residues long. CDR3 in DNA: TGTGCCAGCAGCGCAAATCAGGGATTCACTGAAGCTTTCTTT. Translating gives CASSANQGFTEAFF.